What follows are 29 T cell receptor beta chains derived from one specimen sequenced in a study of OX40 agonist ivuxolimab in advanced cancers. The assay was immunoSEQ multiplex PCR, and TCRdb's table has in-frame clones only and misses some. The sample includes over 10,000 clones, around 86% of them seen just once. The specimen comprised CD4+ or CD8+ T cells sorted from blood, sampled in a trial of the OX40 agonist ivuxolimab. The receptors here all came from an adult with an advanced solid tumor such as melanoma, head and neck, liver or kidney cancer.

This chain links TRBV5-5 with TRBJ1-3, with 8 bases lining up with TRBD1. Per germline, CDR1 SGHKS and CDR2 YYEKEE (reference sequence). This CDR3 comprises 15 residues. The V and J ends lost 0 bases and 2 bases, in that order; junction bases with no gene match: 1. The CDR3 DNA reads as TGTGCCAGCAGCTTGGAACAGGGGGCTGGAAACACCATATATTTT. Translated, it gives CASSLEQGAGNTIYF.

This clone has only one observation. The genes are TRBV27 and TRBJ2-7; unclear D gene. Germline CDR1 is MNHEY and CDR2 is SMNVEV (reference sequence). CDR3 size: 16 residues. V lost 6 bases and J lost 5, with 23 bases in between. The DNA of the CDR3 is TGTGCCAGCAGCGTAGGGATGGACCCTAGGCTGAACGAGCAGTACTTC. Translated: CASSVGMDPRLNEQYF.

This clone was observed a few times. This same CDR3 is encoded by further DNA sequences in the sample. The chain carries TRBV27 and TRBJ2-7, with 9 positions matching TRBD2. The germline V gene encodes CDR1 MNHEY and CDR2 SMNVEV (reference sequence). There are 18 residues in the CDR3. The V and J ends lost 4 bases and 4 bases, in that order; junction bases with no gene match: 17. This chain's CDR3 is CASSSPLGGAGGIYEQYF. CDR3 coding DNA: TGTGCCAGCAGTTCCCCCCTCGGGGGTGCGGGAGGGATTTACGAGCAGTACTTC.

The chain uses TRBV4-1 and TRBJ1-1; D call uncertain. Germline lookup yields CDR1 MGHRA and CDR2 YSYEKL. V lost 0 bases, J lost 3 bases, and 8 bases lay in between. This CDR3 is built from 14 residues. The CDR3: CASSQERYHTEAFF. The CDR3 DNA sequence: TGCGCCAGCAGCCAAGAACGTTACCACACTGAAGCTTTCTTT.

This chain connects TRBV4-2 to TRBJ2-6, with TRBD1 matching over 7 bases. Germline V lookup: CDR1 LGHNA, CDR2 YNFKEQ. With V trimmed by 0 bases and J by 0 bases, 5 bases remained unmatched. The CDR3 has 18 residues. The DNA for the CDR3 is TGTGCCAGCAGCCAAGAAGCGACAGGGATCTCTGGGGCCAACGTCCTGACTTTC. Translated: CASSQEATGISGANVLTF.

V and J are TRBV5-8 and TRBJ2-1, with D hard to call. This CDR3 comprises 12 residues. V shed 2 bases and J shed 5 bases, with 5 bases lying between them. Germline V CDR1 and CDR2: SGHTS, YDEGEE. In nucleotides, the CDR3 is TGTGCCAGCAGCTTCCAGGACAATGAGCAGTTCTTC. Translation: CASSFQDNEQFF.

The rearrangement links TRBV11-2 to TRBJ2-3, with D perhaps matching TRBD2 (6 bases). This CDR3 comprises 14 residues. V gave up 7 bases and J gave up 0 bases, with 11 bases separating them. The germline V gene encodes CDR1 SGHAT and CDR2 FQNNGV. CDR3 DNA: TGTGCCAGCAAAGCGGGTCTTAGCACAGATACGCAGTATTTT. This encodes CASKAGLSTDTQYF.

This clone occurred once. V and J are TRBV4-1 and TRBJ2-5; 10 bases match TRBD2. The CDR3 covers 13 residues. Trimming took 5 bases from V and 9 from J; bases not matched to a gene: 6. Germline values: CDR1 MGHRA, CDR2 YSYEKL. The CDR3 protein is CASSSTSGKAQYF. CDR3 nucleotides: TGCGCCAGCAGCTCAACTAGCGGGAAGGCCCAGTACTTC.

This chain joins TRBV4-1 and TRBJ1-6; D unresolved. V lost 5 bases and J lost 6, with 29 bases in between. The CDR3 consists of 20 residues. Germline values: CDR1 MGHRA, CDR2 YSYEKL. The CDR3 DNA reads TGCGCCAGCAGCGAAAGCCCCGGGAACCTATGGGGTATTGTTAATTCACCCCTCCACTTT. Its translation is CASSESPGNLWGIVNSPLHF.

V gene TRBV6-6 combines with J gene TRBJ1-1; 8 bases are a match to TRBD1. The germline V gene encodes CDR1 MNHNY and CDR2 SVGAGI (reference sequence). This CDR3 contains 15 residues. Trimming cost V 2 bases and J 5 bases; bases outside gene matches: 7. CDR3 in DNA: TGTGCCAGCAGTTACGGCAGACAGGGGAAGACTGAAGCTTTCTTT. Its translation is CASSYGRQGKTEAFF.

This chain uses TRBV6-5 with TRBJ1-1; TRBD1 agrees at 9 bases. This CDR3 comprises 14 residues. Germline V CDR1 and CDR2: MNHEY, SVGAGI. The trim removed 5 bases at V and 3 bases at J, leaving 4 bases unmatched. The chain's CDR3 is CASSPGTGHTEAFF. The CDR3 bases are TGTGCCAGCAGTCCCGGGACAGGGCACACTGAAGCTTTCTTT.

The chain recombines TRBV5-6 with TRBJ2-7; D is perhaps TRBD2 (5 bases). CDR1 is SGHDT and CDR2 is YYEEEE in the germline V gene. The CDR3 spans 14 residues. V lost 0 bases to trimming and J lost 4 bases, with 11 bases between them. CDR3 amino acids: CASSLEARGYEQYF. The DNA for the CDR3 is TGTGCCAGCAGCTTGGAGGCCCGAGGGTACGAGCAGTACTTC.

About this clone: Germline is not matched at one junction end, which may reflect a read error. Within the sample, other DNA sequences also encode this same CDR3. This chain links TRBV5-6 with TRBJ1-3; D is ambiguous. The CDR3 is 11 amino acids. Germline CDR1 reads SGHDT; CDR2 reads YYEEEE. CDR3 DNA: TGCGCCAGCACGGGTGGAAACACCATATATTTT. Translation gives CASTGGNTIYF. Full variable domain (outside the CDR3, taken from reference TRBV5-6 and TRBJ1-3): DAGVTQSPTHLIKTRGQQVTLRCSPKSGHDTVSWYQQALGQGPQFIFQYYEEEERQRGNFPDRFSGHQFPNYSSELNVNALLLGDSALYLCASTGGNTIYFGEGSWLTVV.

This chain connects TRBV27 to TRBJ2-1; 10 bases agree with TRBD2. The V and J ends lost 2 bases and 2 bases, in that order; junction bases with no gene match: 15. Germline V gives CDR1 MNHEY, CDR2 SMNVEV (reference sequence). This CDR3 is 20 amino acids long. This chain's CDR3 is CASSLIRLAGAPRPYNEQFF. Here the CDR3 DNA reads TGTGCCAGCAGTTTAATCCGCCTAGCGGGAGCCCCCAGGCCCTACAATGAGCAGTTCTTC.

The J gene is TRBJ2-2, the V gene TRBV27, with 10 nucleotides matching TRBD1. This CDR3 region has 18 residues. The trim removed 1 base at V and 1 base at J, leaving 6 bases unmatched. Per germline, CDR1 MNHEY and CDR2 SMNVEV (reference sequence). The CDR3 DNA sequence: TGTGCCAGCAGTTTATATTTGACAGGGGGCAAGAACACCGGGGAGCTGTTTTTT. This encodes CASSLYLTGGKNTGELFF.

V is TRBV21-1 and J is TRBJ2-3; the table calls TRBD1, which could not be checked here. TRBV21-1 is listed as a pseudogene. This CDR3 has 15 amino acids. CDR3 DNA sequence: TGTGCCAGCAGCAATAGGGGTAGGGGCACAGATACGCAGTATTTT. It translates to CASSNRGRGTDTQYF.

The V and J genes are TRBV4-1 and TRBJ2-7, with 9 positions matching TRBD1. The CDR3 contains 15 residues. The germline V gene encodes CDR1 MGHRA and CDR2 YSYEKL. J gave up 0 bases and V 3 bases, and 3 bases lay outside the gene matches. The CDR3 sequence: CASSQGQGHSYEQYF. The DNA of the CDR3 is TGCGCCAGCAGCCAGGGACAGGGACACTCCTACGAGCAGTACTTC.

The V and J genes are TRBV9 and TRBJ2-7; TRBD1 matches at 9 bases. From germline, CDR1 is SGDLS and CDR2 YYNGEE. CDR3 length equals 15 residues. The J segment lost 2 bases and the V segment lost 8 bases, leaving 11 bases of the junction unmatched. The CDR3 region has the DNA TGTGCCAGTACGCCTAGGGACAGGGTGACCTACGAGCAGTACTTC. It codes for CASTPRDRVTYEQYF.

This clone has only a few counts. This rearrangement joins TRBV5-8 to TRBJ1-5, with D unresolved. The CDR3 loop spans 12 amino acids. With 0 bases removed from V and 9 bases from J, the gap between germline ends came to 7 bases. Germline V gene data show CDR1 as SGHTS and CDR2 as YDEGEE. DNA of the CDR3: TGTGCCAGCAGCTTGGGTCTTCGGCCCCAGCATTTT. It specifies CASSLGLRPQHF. The complete variable domain, with remaining parts taken from reference TRBV5-8 and TRBJ1-5, reads EAGVTQSPTHLIKTRGQQATLRCSPISGHTSVYWYQQALGLGLQFLLWYDEGEERNRGNFPPRFSGRQFPNYSSELNVNALELEDSALYLCASSLGLRPQHFGDGTRLSIL.

The chain is built from TRBV28 and TRBJ1-2, with a weak D call TRBD1 (5 bases). The length of the CDR3 is 14 residues. Per germline, CDR1 MDHEN and CDR2 SYDVKM. The ends were cut back, 5 bases at V and 0 bases at J, with 10 bases in the middle. In DNA, the CDR3 is TGTGCCAGCAGTGCTGGGACCTCTAACTATGGCTACACCTTC. Residues: CASSAGTSNYGYTF.

The chain carries TRBV5-6 and TRBJ2-7, with no clear D. The length of the CDR3 is 19 residues. Germline-derived CDR1 and CDR2 are SGHDT and YYEEEE. Trimming took off 1 base at V and 0 bases at J, with 23 bases between the two ends. The CDR3 DNA follows: TGTGCCAGCAGCTTGACCTGGCTTGGCCAGGCCGCGAACTCCTACGAGCAGTACTTC. Its protein is CASSLTWLGQAANSYEQYF.

This chain joins TRBV5-4 and TRBJ2-7; maybe TRBD1 (6 bases). The germline gives CDR1 SGHNT, CDR2 YYREEE (reference sequence). With 3 bases removed from V and 2 bases from J, the gap between germline ends came to 12 bases. This CDR3 is built from 14 residues. In DNA, the CDR3 is TGTGCCAGCAGCTCCACGGACAGACCCTACGAGCAGTACTTC. The encoded protein is CASSSTDRPYEQYF.

The chain combines TRBV10-3 with TRBJ1-1, with 7 bases aligning to TRBD1. This CDR3 contains 15 residues. Unmatched junction bases numbered 13, after V lost 8 bases and J lost 4 bases. The germline V gene has CDR1 ENHRY and CDR2 SYGVKD. CDR3 protein: CAIGGATTGSTEAFF. The CDR3 DNA is TGTGCCATCGGGGGGGCGACGACAGGGAGCACTGAAGCTTTCTTT.

This chain uses TRBV19 with TRBJ1-5; 7 nucleotides align to TRBD1. CDR3 length: 17 amino acids. J was trimmed by 3 bases and V by 3 bases; bases with no gene match: 11. Germline CDR1 is LNHDA and CDR2 is SQIVND (reference sequence). CDR3 sequence: CASSIIGGGFYNQPQHF. In DNA, the CDR3 is TGTGCCAGTAGTATCATAGGGGGCGGTTTCTACAATCAGCCCCAGCATTTT.

In its sample, this clone was seen once. The chain employs TRBV27 and TRBJ1-1, with D maybe TRBD1 (6 bases). Germline V gene data show CDR1 as MNHEY and CDR2 as SMNVEV (reference sequence). CDR3 length equals 14 residues. V gave up 7 bases and J gave up 0 bases, with 12 bases separating them. The CDR3 loop reads CASTNGGLNTEAFF. CDR3 nucleotide sequence: TGTGCCAGCACCAACGGGGGGCTGAACACTGAAGCTTTCTTT.

The chain recombines TRBV5-6 with TRBJ1-2; D unresolved. In germline, CDR1 is SGHDT, CDR2 YYEEEE. CDR3 length: 12 amino acids. Trimming stripped 3 bases from V and 4 bases from J, with 7 bases between. The chain's CDR3 is CASSSQSYGYTF. The CDR3 DNA is TGTGCCAGCAGCTCACAATCCTATGGCTACACCTTC.

CDR3 in DNA: TGTGCCAGCAGCTTAGGACTAGCGGGACTCCAAGAGACCCAGTACTTC. Translation: CASSLGLAGLQETQYF. The rearrangement uses TRBV7-8 and TRBJ2-5, with 11 bases identical to TRBD2. Germline V gene data show CDR1 as SGHVS and CDR2 as FQNEAQ. The J segment lost 1 base and the V segment lost 1 base, leaving 2 bases of the junction unmatched. The CDR3 spans 16 residues.

V and J are TRBV19 and TRBJ2-2, with TRBD2 matching 9 bases. V shed 1 base and J 4 bases; nucleotides not matched to a gene: 7. From germline, CDR1 is LNHDA and CDR2 SQIVND (reference sequence). The CDR3 contains 17 residues. The CDR3 region has the DNA TGTGCCAGTAGTATAGCCCGCGGGAGGGCCATCACCGGGGAGCTGTTTTTT. Translated: CASSIARGRAITGELFF. Variable domain in full (rest from reference TRBV19 and TRBJ2-2): DGGITQSPKYLFRKEGQNVTLSCEQNLNHDAMYWYRQDPGQGLRLIYYSQIVNDFQKGDIAEGYSVSREKKESFPLTVTSAQKNPTAFYLCASSIARGRAITGELFFGEGSRLTVL.

The gene calls are TRBV9 and TRBJ2-3; no clear D gene. CDR3 length equals 14 residues. Germline CDR1 is SGDLS and CDR2 is YYNGEE. Trimming pared 4 bases from V and 11 bases from J, leaving 20 bases between. The CDR3 DNA is TGTGCCAGCAGCCCCGGCCTACAAAATGCAAGGCAGTATTTT. Amino acids: CASSPGLQNARQYF.